This T cell receptor (beta chain) is drawn from a study of Ad26.COV2.S vaccination and SARS-CoV-2 variants. Worth noting for this clone: What it recognizes is unknown.

Some clones are missing from TCRdb's copy, which holds only in-frame ones; the method was immunoSEQ multiplex PCR. Of roughly 180,000 clones in the sample, 70% to 90% were seen once. This CDR3 is 13 amino acids long. Germline V CDR1 and CDR2: SGHAT, FQDESV (reference sequence). V lost 2 bases and J 6 bases, leaving 8 bases between the germline ends. Study findings and constraints: Post-vaccination breadth of spike-specific CD8+ and CD4+ T cell responses was reportedly substantial.

The receptor was derived from a human donor who had recovered from COVID-19. The chain has TRBV11-1 and TRBJ2-1; D is unresolved. The material sequenced was peripheral blood, taken after recovery from COVID-19. In DNA, the CDR3 is TGTGCCAGCAGCTTACAAGGGATCAATGAGCAGTTCTTC. Residues: CASSLQGINEQFF.